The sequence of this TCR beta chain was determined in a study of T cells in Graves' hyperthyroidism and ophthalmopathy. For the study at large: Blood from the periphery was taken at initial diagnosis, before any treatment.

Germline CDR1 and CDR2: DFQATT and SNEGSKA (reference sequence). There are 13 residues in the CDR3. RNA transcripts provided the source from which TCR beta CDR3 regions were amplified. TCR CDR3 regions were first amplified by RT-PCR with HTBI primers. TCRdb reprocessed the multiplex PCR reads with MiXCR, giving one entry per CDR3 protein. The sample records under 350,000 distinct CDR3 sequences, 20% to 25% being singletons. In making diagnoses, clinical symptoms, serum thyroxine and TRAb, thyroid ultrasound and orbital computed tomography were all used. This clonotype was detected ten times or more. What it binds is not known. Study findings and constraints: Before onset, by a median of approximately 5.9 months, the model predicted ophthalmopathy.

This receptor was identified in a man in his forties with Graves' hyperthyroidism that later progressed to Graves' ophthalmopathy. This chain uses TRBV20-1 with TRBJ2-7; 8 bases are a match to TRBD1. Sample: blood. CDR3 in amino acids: CSPSGQGSYEQYF. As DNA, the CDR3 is TGCAGCCCTTCCGGACAGGGATCCTACGAGCAGTACTTC.